This T cell receptor (beta chain) was sequenced for a study of T-cell reconstitution after alpha-beta-depleted transplantation in children. In its sample, this clonotype was seen many times. What it recognizes is unknown. Regarding the study as a whole: Two months or so post-transplant, alpha-beta T cells reportedly derived from several hundred expanded graft clones.

TCRbeta library preparation incorporated unique molecular identifiers. Using its own MiXCR run on the PCR reads, TCRdb lists one record per CDR3 protein. The table has approximately 650,000 distinct CDR3 sequences, over 10% seen once; the top ten hold roughly 0.84%. The CDR3 runs to 14 residues. V lost 1 base, J lost 4 bases, and 11 bases lay in between. Germline V lookup: CDR1 SGHTA, CDR2 FQGNSA. The sequence came from a girl aged 2 to 10 with congenital amegakaryocytic thrombocytopenia, due to receive a stem cell transplant. V usage is TRBV7-2 and J usage is TRBJ2-7, with no clear D. The starting material was PBMCs, obtained before TCRalphabeta/CD19-depleted stem cell transplant. CDR3 bases: TGTGCCAGCAGCTTAGTTGGTGTTGGGTACGAGCAGTACTTC. Translation gives CASSLVGVGYEQYF.